These 15 T cell receptor beta chains were sequenced from one sample in a study of PD-1 blockade in classical Hodgkin lymphoma. Assay: immunoSEQ multiplex PCR; the TCRdb copy retains only in-frame clones and omits some. The sample lists about 38,000 clones; about 80% were seen once. Time point defined: cycle 4 day 1 (C4D1), after five to seven weeks of nivolumab. Each patient's relapse followed autologous stem cell transplantation, and brentuximab vedotin exposure varied. The specimen was peripheral blood mononuclear cells (PBMCs), collected before the fourth cycle of nivolumab. These receptors were taken from a human donor with classical Hodgkin lymphoma.

The J gene is TRBJ1-2, the V gene TRBV7-6; weak D call: TRBD1 (6 bases). Germline CDR1 and CDR2: SGHVS and FNYEAQ. V was cut by 5 bases and J by 4 bases, with 14 bases left in between. This CDR3 has 14 residues. CDR3 bases: TGTGCCAGCAGCCCGGACAGAGCCGTCTATGGCTACACCTTC. It encodes CASSPDRAVYGYTF. The complete variable domain, with remaining parts taken from reference TRBV7-6 and TRBJ1-2, reads GAGVSQSPRYKVTKRGQDVALRCDPISGHVSLYWYRQALGQGPEFLTYFNYEAQQDKSGLPNDRFSAERPEGSISTLTIQRTEQRDSAMYRCASSPDRAVYGYTFGSGTRLTVV.

The chain combines TRBV7-9 with TRBJ1-4; D is unresolved. This CDR3 contains 12 residues. Trimming shortened V by 1 base and J by 7 bases, and 4 bases separated the two germline ends. Germline CDR1 SEHNR, CDR2 FQNEAQ (reference sequence). This CDR3 reads CASSLGGEKLFF. CDR3 nucleotide sequence: TGTGCCAGCAGCTTAGGAGGTGAAAAACTGTTTTTT.

The chain combines TRBV7-8 with TRBJ2-1, with D perhaps matching TRBD2 (6 bases). The germline CDR1 and CDR2 sequences are SGHVS and FQNEAQ. Trimming removed 7 bases from V and 0 bases from J, with 13 bases in between. CDR3 size: 15 residues. DNA of the CDR3: TGTGCCAGCACCCCGATCGGGAGCTCCTACAATGAGCAGTTCTTC. Encoded protein: CASTPIGSSYNEQFF.

The rearrangement links TRBV10-1 to TRBJ2-7, with D hard to call. Germline CDR1 WNHNN, CDR2 SYGVQD (reference sequence). The CDR3 runs 10 residues. Trimming pared 10 bases from V and 0 bases from J, leaving 4 bases between. The CDR3 DNA sequence: TGCGCCAACAACTCCTACGAGCAGTACTTC. Protein product: CANNSYEQYF.

The genes are TRBV10-3 and TRBJ1-2; maybe TRBD1 (5 bases). V was pared by 11 bases and J by 7 bases, with 23 bases between. CDR1 is ENHRY and CDR2 is SYGVKD in the germline V gene. This CDR3 is built from 14 residues. CDR3 sequence (DNA): TGTGCCCTCCAGCGGGGGAGCCACGATGGTGGCTACACCTTC. The encoded protein is CALQRGSHDGGYTF.

The CDR3 sequence is CASSMRTSGDTDTQYF. The CDR3 DNA reads TGTGCCAGTAGTATGAGGACTAGCGGGGATACAGATACGCAGTATTTT. The chain links TRBV19 to TRBJ2-3, with 12 bases identical to TRBD2. The CDR3 consists of 16 residues. V shed 3 bases, J shed 3 bases, and the junction held 4 bases outside the gene matches. Germline CDR1 and CDR2: LNHDA and SQIVND (reference sequence). Looking up the rest from reference TRBV19 and TRBJ2-3 gives the full variable domain: DGGITQSPKYLFRKEGQNVTLSCEQNLNHDAMYWYRQDPGQGLRLIYYSQIVNDFQKGDIAEGYSVSREKKESFPLTVTSAQKNPTAFYLCASSMRTSGDTDTQYFGPGTRLTVL.

V gene TRBV18 combines with J gene TRBJ1-2, with D possibly TRBD1 on 6 matching bases. Trimming removed 5 bases at V and 5 bases at J, with 15 bases between. The germline CDR1 and CDR2 sequences are KGHSH and LQKENI. The CDR3 consists of 14 residues. The CDR3 DNA reads as TGTGCCAGCTCATCAGGGGAAGGGGATTATGGCTACACCTTC. It specifies CASSSGEGDYGYTF.

This chain links TRBV29-1 with TRBJ1-1, with D unresolved. Per the germline V gene, CDR1 is SQVTM and CDR2 is ANQGSEA. CDR3 size: 14 residues. V was clipped by 1 base and J by 4 bases, with 13 bases between them. The CDR3 is CSVEGGRKSTEAFF. CDR3 in DNA: TGCAGCGTTGAAGGTGGCAGAAAGAGCACTGAAGCTTTCTTT.

This chain uses TRBV6-1 with TRBJ2-4; D gene unclear. The V gene lost 5 bases and the J gene lost 8 bases, with 16 bases spanning the gap. Germline CDR1 MNHNS, CDR2 SASEGT. There are 14 residues in the CDR3. CDR3 residues: CASSRALIEDIQYF. CDR3 coding DNA: TGTGCCAGCAGTAGGGCTCTCATCGAGGACATTCAGTACTTC.

This clone was picked up a small number of times. The chain couples TRBV19 to TRBJ1-6, with 8 bases lining up with TRBD1. The CDR3 has 13 amino acids. After removal of 5 bases from V and 8 bases from J, the junction contained 2 bases not matched to a gene. The germline CDR1 and CDR2 sequences are LNHDA and SQIVND (reference sequence). CDR3 in DNA: TGTGCCAGTAGTCCGACAGGGGATTCACCCCTCCACTTT. This gives the protein CASSPTGDSPLHF.

This clone came up a few times. This sequence joins TRBV19 and TRBJ1-6; TRBD1 aligns across 7 bases. Germline values: CDR1 LNHDA, CDR2 SQIVND (reference sequence). With 9 bases clipped from V and 4 bases from J, the junction kept 6 bases outside the gene matches. The CDR3 runs 14 residues. The CDR3 DNA is TGTGCCAGCGCAGGGGGGGGGTATAATTCACCCCTCCACTTT. The encoded protein is CASAGGGYNSPLHF.

The V gene is TRBV4-1, the J gene TRBJ2-5; D remains unclear. With 3 bases removed from V and 4 bases from J, the gap between germline ends came to 15 bases. CDR3 length: 15 amino acids. Germline assignment: CDR1 MGHRA and CDR2 YSYEKL. The CDR3 region is CASSHYHIAGETQYF. The CDR3, as DNA: TGCGCCAGCAGCCATTATCATATCGCCGGAGAGACCCAGTACTTC.

The chain is built from TRBV7-2 and TRBJ2-5; D might be TRBD1 (5 bases). Germline CDR1 SGHTA, CDR2 FQGNSA. The CDR3 extends over 15 amino acids. V was clipped by 1 base and J by 2 bases, with 11 bases between them. CDR3 in amino acids: CASSLGGRAQETQYF. The CDR3 nucleotides read TGTGCCAGCAGCTTAGGGGGCAGGGCACAAGAGACCCAGTACTTC.

V usage is TRBV19 and J usage is TRBJ1-2; no firm D call. CDR3 length: 15 residues. The V gene's germline CDR1 is LNHDA and CDR2 SQIVND (reference sequence). Trimming stripped 5 bases from V and 4 bases from J, with 17 bases between. CDR3 protein: CASSFGRGMGYGYTF. In DNA, the CDR3 is TGTGCCAGTAGTTTCGGACGGGGAATGGGCTATGGCTACACCTTC.

The rearrangement joins TRBV9 to TRBJ2-1, with TRBD2 identical over 9 bases. The germline gives CDR1 SGDLS, CDR2 YYNGEE. The CDR3 is made up of 18 amino acids. V shed 0 bases, J shed 3 bases, and the junction held 10 bases outside the gene matches. CDR3 in DNA: TGTGCCAGCAGCGTAGAAGGCTCGGCGGGGGGGTTCTACAATGAGCAGTTCTTC. As protein: CASSVEGSAGGFYNEQFF.